The 2 T cell receptor beta chains reported below all come from one sample, sequenced in a study of T cell repertoires in cytomegalovirus infection. TCRdb ran MiXCR on the reads and lists one entry per CDR3 protein. The data show about 250,000 distinct CDR3 sequences, with around 15% seen just once and about 45% held by the top ten. Sequencing was performed on CD8+ T cells from PBMCs. These receptors originate from a human donor in good health (CMV status not recorded). Some clones in this sample may be carry-over from other donors' samples.

This clonotype was counted many times. V usage is TRBV6-2 or TRBV6-3 and J usage is TRBJ2-1, with 9 bases fitting TRBD2. CDR3 size: 14 residues. CDR1 is MNHEY, CDR2 SVGEGT, per germline. The V gene end was trimmed by 4 bases and the J gene end by 4 bases; junction bases not matched to a gene: 2. CDR3 region: CASSSGLAYNEQFF. DNA for the CDR3: TGTGCCAGCAGTTCGGGACTAGCTTACAATGAGCAGTTCTTC.

This clonotype showed up many times. The rearrangement joins TRBV28 to TRBJ1-1, with D perhaps matching TRBD1 (5 bases). Germline assignment: CDR1 MDHEN and CDR2 SYDVKM. The CDR3 is 15 residues long. V lost 3 bases, J lost 0 bases, and 11 bases lay in between. In nucleotides, the CDR3 is TGTGCCAGCAGTTTCCGGCAGGACATGAACACTGAAGCTTTCTTT. Its protein product is CASSFRQDMNTEAFF.